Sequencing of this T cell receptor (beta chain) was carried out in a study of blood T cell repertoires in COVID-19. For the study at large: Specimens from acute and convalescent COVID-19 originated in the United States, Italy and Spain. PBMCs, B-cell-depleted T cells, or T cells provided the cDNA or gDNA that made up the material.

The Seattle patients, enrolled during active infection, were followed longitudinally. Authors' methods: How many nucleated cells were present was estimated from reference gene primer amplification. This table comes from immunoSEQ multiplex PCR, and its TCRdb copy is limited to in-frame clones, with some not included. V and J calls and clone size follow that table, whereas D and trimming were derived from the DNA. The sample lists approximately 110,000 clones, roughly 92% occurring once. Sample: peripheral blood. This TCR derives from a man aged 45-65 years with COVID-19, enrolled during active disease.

CDR3 protein: CASTDAGGEVIADEQFF. CDR3 sequence (DNA): TGTGCCAGCACCGACGCCGGGGGAGAGGTAATAGCAGATGAGCAGTTCTTC. The J gene is TRBJ2-1, the V gene TRBV7-3; a possible D gene is TRBD2 (6 bases). CDR3 length equals 17 residues. V lost 7 bases, J lost 8 bases, and 27 bases lay in between. Germline loops: CDR1 SGHTA, CDR2 FQGTGA.